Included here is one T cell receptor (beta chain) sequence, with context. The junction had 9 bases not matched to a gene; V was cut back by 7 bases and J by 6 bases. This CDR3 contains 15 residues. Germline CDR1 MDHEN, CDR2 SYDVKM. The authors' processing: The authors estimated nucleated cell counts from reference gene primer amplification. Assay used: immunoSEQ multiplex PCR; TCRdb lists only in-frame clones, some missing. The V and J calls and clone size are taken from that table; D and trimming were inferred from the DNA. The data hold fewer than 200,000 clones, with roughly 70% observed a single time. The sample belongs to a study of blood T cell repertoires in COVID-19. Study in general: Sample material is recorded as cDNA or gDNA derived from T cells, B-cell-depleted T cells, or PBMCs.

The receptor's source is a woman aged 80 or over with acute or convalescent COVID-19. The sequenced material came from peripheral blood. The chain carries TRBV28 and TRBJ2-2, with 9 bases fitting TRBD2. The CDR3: CASTTSGYSPGELFF. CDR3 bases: TGTGCCAGCACCACTAGCGGGTACTCTCCCGGGGAGCTGTTTTTT.